Here is one T cell receptor beta chain with its context. What it binds is unknown. This CDR3 has 15 amino acids. Germline CDR1 reads SGHVS; CDR2 reads FQNEAQ. V gave up 6 bases and J gave up 0 bases, with 14 bases separating them. These data originate in a study of vaccination and CD4 T cells after COVID-19. Treatment specified: approximately nine-day PBMC culture with coronavirus spike peptide pools or control peptides (ViraFEST assay). The Oncomine TCR Beta short-read assay was applied to DNA of cultured CD4+ T cells. TCRdb re-analysed the PCR reads in MiXCR, keeping a single row per CDR3 protein. This table holds 7,500 or so distinct CDR3 sequences, approximately 70% found once. Study-level findings and limits: Within convalescent individuals, 304 out of 307 vaccine-specific clones proved to be spike mono-reactive.

The receptor comes from a human donor with COVID-19. V gene TRBV7-8 combines with J gene TRBJ1-2, with a possible D match to TRBD1 (5 bases). The specimen was cultured CD4+ T cells from blood, collected after SARS-CoV-2 vaccination. The CDR3 loop reads CASSVRDGANYGYTF. The CDR3 region has the DNA TGTGCCAGCAGTGTTCGGGACGGAGCTAACTATGGCTACACCTTC. Variable domain in full (rest from reference TRBV7-8 and TRBJ1-2): GAGVSQSPRYKVAKRGQDVALRCDPISGHVSLFWYQQALGQGPEFLTYFQNEAQLDKSGLPSDRFFAERPEGSVSTLKIQRTQQEDSAVYLCASSVRDGANYGYTFGSGTRLTVV.